A single sample gave rise to the 5 T cell receptor beta chains below, sequenced in a study of blood T cell repertoires in COVID-19. TCRdb keeps only in-frame clones here, not all; method: immunoSEQ multiplex PCR. The sample lists tens of thousands of clones, nearly 90% occurring once. The sequenced sample consisted of peripheral blood. These receptors were obtained from a woman aged 45-65 years with COVID-19, enrolled during active disease.

The V call is TRBV6-5, the J call TRBJ2-1; the D gene is possibly TRBD2 (5 bases). Germline values: CDR1 MNHEY, CDR2 SVGAGI. V lost 5 bases to trimming and J lost 8 bases, with 16 bases between them. This CDR3 has 14 residues. In DNA, the CDR3 is TGTGCCAGCAGTCGAAGGCTAGCTCGGGATGAGCAGTTCTTC. As protein: CASSRRLARDEQFF.

The chain joins TRBV18 to TRBJ2-1, with 7 nucleotides matching TRBD1. The length of the CDR3 is 15 residues. Germline CDR1 reads KGHSH; CDR2 reads LQKENI. V lost 5 bases and J lost 3; bases outside the gene matches: 7. CDR3 sequence reads: CASSFETGLYNEQFF. The CDR3 nucleotides read TGTGCCAGCTCATTCGAGACAGGGCTCTACAATGAGCAGTTCTTC.

The chain is built from TRBV20-1 and TRBJ2-7, with D uncertain. V was trimmed by 0 bases and J by 3 bases, leaving 3 bases between them. This CDR3 is 11 amino acids long. Germline V gives CDR1 DFQATT, CDR2 SNEGSKA (reference sequence). This chain's CDR3 is CSARDHYEQYF. CDR3 bases: TGCAGTGCTAGAGACCACTACGAGCAGTACTTC.

V is TRBV28 and J is TRBJ1-2, with 9 bases lining up with TRBD1. CDR3 length equals 14 residues. V was pared by 4 bases and J by 8 bases, with 8 bases of the junction left unmatched. The germline CDR1 and CDR2 sequences are MDHEN and SYDVKM. CDR3 in DNA: TGTGCCAGCAGTTCGGGACAGGGAGGTCTCGGCTACACCTTC. This gives the protein CASSSGQGGLGYTF.

The rearrangement uses TRBV2 and TRBJ2-7, with 8 bases fitting TRBD2. CDR3 length: 14 amino acids. Germline-derived CDR1 and CDR2 are SNHLY and FYNNEI. The V segment lost 5 bases and the J segment 4 bases; nucleotides outside the gene matches: 7. The CDR3 DNA reads as TGTGCCAGCAGTCCCGGGACTAGATTATACGAGCAGTACTTC. Amino acids: CASSPGTRLYEQYF.